A single T cell receptor (beta chain) is shown here with its context. The antigen is unknown. Patients between 18 and 65 years old had hyperthyroidism, newly diagnosed and lasting under 2 months. RNA transcripts provided the source from which TCR beta CDR3 regions were amplified. HTBI primers were employed in a first-round RT-PCR of the TCR CDR3. From the multiplex PCR reads, TCRdb called clonotypes with MiXCR, one entry per CDR3 protein. The sample carries around 500,000 distinct CDR3 sequences, 14% recorded once. This record belongs to a study of T cells in Graves' hyperthyroidism and ophthalmopathy. Overall study results and limits: Among thyroid clonotypes expanded above 0.001, most also appeared in blood. Before onset, by a median of approximately 6.8 months, the model predicted ophthalmopathy.

Germline V gene sequence: CDR1 SNHLY, CDR2 FYNNEI. V was pared by 4 bases and J by 11 bases, with 9 bases of the junction left unmatched. The CDR3 extends over 13 amino acids. This clonotype was sampled from a woman in her 40s with Graves' hyperthyroidism. The V call is TRBV2, the J call TRBJ1-1; 8 positions agree with TRBD1. The specimen was blood. CDR3 sequence (DNA): TGTGCCAGCAGTGGGCAGGGGGCTCAGGGGGCTTTCTTT. Translating it yields CASSGQGAQGAFF. Filled out from reference TRBV2 and TRBJ1-1, the complete variable domain reads EPEVTQTPSHQVTQMGQEVILRCVPISNHLYFYWYRQILGQKVEFLVSFYNNEISEKSEIFDDQFSVERPDGSNFTLKIRSTKLEDSAMYFCASSGQGAQGAFFGQGTRLTVV.